This paragraph covers one TCR beta chain sequence. The sample originates from a study of early T cells in non-severe SARS-CoV-2 infection. Study context: Sequencing was performed on bulk RNA from unsorted whole blood, leaving chains unpaired.

Researchers attached unique molecular identifiers to individual cDNA molecules. TCRdb reprocessed the 5' RACE reads via MiXCR and lists one record per CDR3 protein. The sample has 35,000 to 50,000 distinct CDR3 sequences; around 6% are singletons. The V segment lost 6 bases and the J segment 7 bases; nucleotides outside the gene matches: 8. Germline V CDR1 and CDR2: DFQATT, SNEGSKA (reference sequence). The CDR3 is 13 amino acids. V and J are TRBV20-1 and TRBJ1-4, with 7 bases lining up with TRBD1. The source of this sequence is an adult who was a healthcare worker with PCR-confirmed SARS-CoV-2 infection or an uninfected control (not recorded which). Input material: whole blood. CDR3 sequence (DNA): TGCAGTGCAAAGTTACAGGGGACTGAAAAACTGTTTTTT. Residues: CSAKLQGTEKLFF.